This entry lists 19 T cell receptor beta chains sequenced from one sample in a study of breast tumors, draining lymph nodes, adjacent tissues. Breast cancer patients provided tissue from their axillary draining lymph nodes. TCRdb passed the multiplex PCR reads through MiXCR, listing each CDR3 protein once. In the table there are 150,000 to 200,000 distinct CDR3 sequences, around a third of which are singletons. The specimen sequenced was axillary lymph node tissue. The receptors were gathered from a female donor with breast cancer. Some clones in this sample may be carry-over from other donors' samples.

In this sample, this clonotype turned up a few times. A much larger clone differs by one base, so this may be a read error. This sequence joins TRBV7-9 and TRBJ2-3, with a possible D match to TRBD1 (6 bases). Germline assignment: CDR1 SEHNR and CDR2 FQNEAQ (reference sequence). The CDR3 spans 19 residues. This CDR3 is CAGSPTWVLGGLRTDTQYF. CDR3 in DNA: TGTGCCGGCAGCCCCACGTGGGTCCTAGGGGGATTGCGCACAGATACGCAGTATTTT.

J is TRBJ2-7 and V is TRBV20-1, with 7 bases lining up with TRBD2. The J segment lost 6 bases and the V segment lost 1 base, leaving 9 bases of the junction unmatched. The germline gives CDR1 DFQATT, CDR2 SNEGSKA (reference sequence). This CDR3 contains 14 residues. CDR3 DNA sequence: TGCAGTGCTAGAGGCCGGACTAGAAAATCCGAGCAGTACTTC. Encoded protein: CSARGRTRKSEQYF.

The table lists this clonotype with many counts. CDR3 sequence (DNA): TGCGCCAGCAGCACCGGGACAGGGAATCAGCCCCAGCATTTT. Encoded protein: CASSTGTGNQPQHF. The chain carries TRBV5-1 and TRBJ1-5; TRBD1 matches 9 bases. V shed 4 bases and J 4 bases; nucleotides not matched to a gene: 3. This CDR3 region has 14 residues. Germline values: CDR1 SGHRS, CDR2 YFSETQ.

The V call is TRBV6-6, the J call TRBJ1-2, with D unresolved. CDR3 length equals 13 residues. Trimming removed 5 bases from V and 8 bases from J, with 15 bases in between. Germline CDR1 MNHNY, CDR2 SVGAGI (reference sequence). CDR3 DNA: TGTGCCAGCAGTCAACCAGGCCCGGGGGGCTACACCTTC. Its translation is CASSQPGPGGYTF.

For this clonotype: A read error may be the cause here, since a much bigger clone is one base away. The chain recombines TRBV2 with TRBJ2-3; no firm D call. V was pared by 1 base and J by 8 bases, with 28 bases between. Germline lookup yields CDR1 SNHLY and CDR2 FYNNEI. The length of the CDR3 is 19 residues. The CDR3 here is CASSEEPRTAGFEWGTQYF. CDR3 nucleotides: TGTGCCAGCAGTGAAGAACCGCGGACCGCCGGGTTTGAGTGGGGTACGCAGTATTTT. Together with reference TRBV2 and TRBJ2-3, the CDR3 gives the full variable domain: EPEVTQTPSHQVTQMGQEVILRCVPISNHLYFYWYRQILGQKVEFLVSFYNNEISEKSEIFDDQFSVERPDGSNFTLKIRSTKLEDSAMYFCASSEEPRTAGFEWGTQYFGPGTRLTVL.

The chain combines TRBV4-3 with TRBJ2-2; D assignment may be TRBD1 or TRBD2 (5 bases each). The germline CDR1 and CDR2 sequences are LGHNA and YSLEER. Trimming shortened V by 4 bases and J by 2 bases, and 14 bases separated the two germline ends. The CDR3 is made up of 16 amino acids. Here the CDR3 reads CASSRESGRNTGELFF. CDR3 nucleotides: TGCGCCAGCAGCCGTGAGTCAGGGAGAAACACCGGGGAGCTGTTTTTT.

In this sample, this clonotype turned up many times. This chain links TRBV2 with TRBJ2-1; the D is unclear. Trimming left V 9 bases short and J 4 bases short, with 16 bases between. The CDR3 spans 14 residues. Germline V lookup: CDR1 SNHLY, CDR2 FYNNEI. Here the CDR3 reads CAREFITDYNEQFF. The CDR3 bases are TGTGCCAGAGAGTTCATTACCGATTACAATGAGCAGTTCTTC.

This clonotype was seen at least ten times. The rearrangement uses TRBV4-1 and TRBJ1-4, with D tentatively TRBD1 (6 bases). The CDR3 is 15 amino acids. Per germline, CDR1 MGHRA and CDR2 YSYEKL. Trimming cost V 2 bases and J 8 bases, with 15 bases left between them. This CDR3 reads CASSQQDSRGEKLFF. The CDR3 region has the DNA TGCGCCAGCAGCCAACAGGACAGCCGAGGGGAAAAACTGTTTTTT.

At least ten counts were recorded for this clonotype. The chain links TRBV29-1 to TRBJ2-6; possibly TRBD1 for D (6 bases). V was shortened by 7 bases and J by 8 bases, with 12 bases between the two germline ends. The CDR3 runs 12 residues. Germline CDR1 and CDR2: SQVTM and ANQGSEA. CDR3 region: CSGQEAPNVLTF. The CDR3 bases are TGCAGCGGACAGGAGGCTCCCAACGTCCTGACTTTC.

This clonotype was counted a few times. The rearrangement links TRBV10-1 to TRBJ1-1; 9 nucleotides line up with TRBD1. This CDR3 has 13 amino acids. The germline gives CDR1 WNHNN, CDR2 SYGVQD (reference sequence). The trim removed 6 bases at V and 4 bases at J, leaving 3 bases unmatched. CDR3 nucleotides: TGCGCCAGCAGGCCGGACAGGGGCACTGAAGCTTTCTTT. Translating gives CASRPDRGTEAFF.

The chain combines TRBV5-5 with TRBJ2-5, with D hard to call. Trimming removed 0 bases from V and 5 bases from J, with 14 bases in between. The germline V gene has CDR1 SGHKS and CDR2 YYEKEE (reference sequence). This CDR3 is built from 15 residues. Here the CDR3 reads CASSLGAAIGETQYF. CDR3 sequence (DNA): TGTGCCAGCAGCTTGGGAGCAGCGATAGGGGAGACCCAGTACTTC.

This clonotype was recorded at least ten times. V gene TRBV6-6 combines with J gene TRBJ2-7; D call uncertain. The CDR3 sequence is 12 residues long. Germline CDR1 and CDR2: MNHNY and SVGAGI (reference sequence). V lost 5 bases and J 1 base, leaving 6 bases between the germline ends. The CDR3 loop reads CASSVYSYEQYF. In nucleotides, the CDR3 is TGTGCCAGCAGTGTCTATTCCTACGAGCAGTACTTC.

This clonotype was detected only once. The chain couples TRBV5-6 to TRBJ1-2; D unresolved. Germline V CDR1 and CDR2: SGHDT, YYEEEE. The CDR3 has 12 residues. V lost 0 bases and J 8 bases, leaving 8 bases between the germline ends. The CDR3 nucleotides are TGTGCCAGCAGCTTGGGGGTGAAAGGCTACACCTTC. Translating it yields CASSLGVKGYTF. The variable domain in full, with the rest retrieved from reference TRBV5-6 and TRBJ1-2, is DAGVTQSPTHLIKTRGQQVTLRCSPKSGHDTVSWYQQALGQGPQFIFQYYEEEERQRGNFPDRFSGHQFPNYSSELNVNALLLGDSALYLCASSLGVKGYTFGSGTRLTVV.

The table lists this clonotype with many counts. The chain carries TRBV11-2 and TRBJ2-5; D ambiguous. Germline values: CDR1 SGHAT, CDR2 FQNNGV. Trimming shortened V by 5 bases and J by 4 bases, and 11 bases separated the two germline ends. This CDR3 region has 13 residues. The CDR3 spells CASSRTPIETQYF. The CDR3 nucleotides read TGTGCCAGCAGCAGAACTCCCATAGAGACCCAGTACTTC.

This clonotype has a handful of counts. J is TRBJ2-7 and V is TRBV18; 12 positions match TRBD2. Germline assignment: CDR1 KGHSH and CDR2 LQKENI. V was clipped by 3 bases and J by 3 bases; unmatched bases: 6. The CDR3 is 16 residues long. The CDR3 sequence is CASSPSTSGGDYEQYF. The CDR3 DNA is TGTGCCAGCTCACCTTCGACTAGCGGGGGAGACTACGAGCAGTACTTC.

This clonotype occurred once. The CDR3 end shows no conserved phenylalanine or tryptophan, and so a read error is likely. It is unclear where the CDR3 begins or ends on the DNA, so no DNA is shown, and the CDR3 is as TCRdb lists it. The J gene is TRBJ1-6, the V gene TRBV11-3. 9 amino acids form the CDR3, both terminal residues included. Germline V gives CDR1 SGHNT, CDR2 YENEEA. The CDR3 is CASSSPRNY.

The chain has TRBV20-1 and TRBJ2-1, with 9 bases lining up with TRBD2. V trimming: 3 bases; J trimming: 7 bases; junction bases outside the gene matches: 13. Germline-derived CDR1 and CDR2 are DFQATT and SNEGSKA (reference sequence). The CDR3 totals 16 residues. The CDR3 region has the DNA TGCAGTGCTAGGAAGGGGTCTAGCGGGACTAATAATGAGCAGTTCTTC. Translating gives CSARKGSSGTNNEQFF.

The V and J genes are TRBV28 and TRBJ2-3; 9 bases map to TRBD1. V shed 3 bases and J 4 bases; nucleotides not matched to a gene: 5. Germline CDR1 reads MDHEN; CDR2 reads SYDVKM. The CDR3 length is 15 residues. The CDR3 here is CASSFWTGASDTQYF. The CDR3 nucleotides read TGTGCCAGCAGTTTTTGGACAGGGGCATCAGATACGCAGTATTTT.

A few counts support this clonotype. The V and J genes are TRBV9 and TRBJ1-1, with unresolved D. CDR3 length: 14 amino acids. V shed 2 bases and J shed 1 base, with 9 bases lying between them. CDR1 SGDLS and CDR2 YYNGEE come from the germline V gene. The CDR3 coding sequence is TGTGCCAGCAGCGTTAGGGCGGGGAACACTGAAGCTTTCTTT. It yields the protein CASSVRAGNTEAFF.